Below, one TCR beta chain is given with its context. What it binds is not known. The CDR3 loop spans 15 amino acids. Trimming took 2 bases from V and 7 from J, leaving 16 bases between them. Germline V gives CDR1 SGHDT, CDR2 YYEEEE. This entry is derived from a study of a mutant IDH1 vaccine in newly diagnosed glioma. As for the study in general: Previous treatment comprised radiotherapy, temozolomide, or both, mostly both. Findings and limits, study-wide: Among patients, around 93% showed immune responses induced by the vaccine. No link was apparently found between pseudoprogression and changes in top peripheral T cell clonotypes.

Sequenced by immunoSEQ multiplex PCR; TCRdb stores in-frame clones only, minus some. The sample shows about 59,000 clones, more than 85% of them seen only once. Time point defined: baseline, week 1 (first vaccination visit). The treatment is: pre-vaccination baseline after standard-of-care therapy. The astrocytomas were IDH1-mutant, ATRX-negative, and WHO grade 3 or 4. This specimen consisted of PBMCs, obtained from a glioma patient treated with radiotherapy, temozolomide or both. The TCR comes from a man aged 45-65 years with glioma. The chain uses TRBV5-6 and TRBJ2-1; D gene unclear. CDR3 in DNA: TGTGCCAGCAGCTTTGAACCCGGGTATCGAAATGAGCAGTTCTTC. It specifies CASSFEPGYRNEQFF.